The source of this T cell receptor beta chain is a study of radiotherapy plus CTLA-4 blockade in lung cancer. In the study overall: Objective responses were seen in around 17% of patients, disease control in about 33%. Study-level points and caveats: Peripheral blood showed expansion of tumor-derived TCR clones after radiotherapy and ipilimumab. Reports identified early blood T cell clone dynamics, with interferon-beta, as the best response predictor.

V lost 4 bases to trimming and J lost 3 bases, with 13 bases between them. This CDR3 region has 14 residues. Germline CDR1 and CDR2: SNHLY and FYNNEI. Enrolled patients, whose metastatic non-small-cell lung cancer was chemo-refractory, received focal radiation plus CTLA-4 blockade with ipilimumab. Profiled with immunoSEQ multiplex PCR; TCRdb holds only in-frame clones, not every one. The sample lists approximately 94,000 clones; approximately 80% were seen once. Regarding this clone: Its antigen is unknown.

Sequenced material: peripheral blood, taken from a patient treated with radiotherapy plus ipilimumab. V usage is TRBV2 and J usage is TRBJ2-7; D tentatively reads TRBD1 or TRBD2 (5 bases each). This receptor was identified in a human donor with non-small cell lung cancer that progressed on radiotherapy plus ipilimumab. CDR3 sequence reads: CASSAGAGIYEQYF. CDR3 sequence (DNA): TGTGCCAGCAGTGCCGGGGCAGGGATCTACGAGCAGTACTTC.